The clone carrying this TCR beta chain was detected only a few times. TCRdb passed the RT-PCR reads through MiXCR, listing each CDR3 protein once. This sample has hundreds of thousands of distinct CDR3 sequences, with 12% to 15% found just once. V dropped 6 bases and J dropped 4 bases, with 9 bases sitting between them. Germline V CDR1 and CDR2: SGHTA, FQGTGA. The CDR3 totals 13 residues. The J gene is TRBJ2-2, the V gene TRBV7-3, with D maybe TRBD1 (6 bases). Sequenced material: memory CD4+ T cells from blood. This TCR was recovered from a female donor in good health, serving as a healthy control. CDR3 nucleotides: TGTGCCAGCAGATTAGGGGGCACCGGGGAGCTGTTTTTT. It codes for CASRLGGTGELFF.